This T cell receptor beta chain derives from a study of cytomegalovirus exposure and HLA in healthy donors. Study findings and constraints: A later analysis revealed that TCR association rates differed between HLA loci, peaking at DRB1 and bottoming out at HLA-C. As confirmed in vitro, three CMV-associated chains were specific for CMV antigens. In a later analysis, several top co-occurrence clusters appeared linked to parvovirus B19, influenza, CMV and Epstein-Barr virus. Later on, an analysis tied under 20,000 TCR beta sequences to HLA alleles at 0.05 false discovery rate.

V was trimmed by 3 bases and J by 2 bases, leaving 10 bases between them. This CDR3 has 14 residues. The germline gives CDR1 MNHEY, CDR2 SMNVEV (reference sequence). A multiplex PCR was run with 60 Vbeta primers and 13 Jbeta primers. Some clones are missing from TCRdb's copy, which holds only in-frame ones; the method was immunoSEQ multiplex PCR. The sample has 85,000 to 120,000 clones, 83% seen once. On this clone: Its cognate antigen is unknown.

The chain joins TRBV27 to TRBJ1-2, with D possibly TRBD1 on 6 matching bases. The TCR originated in a man aged 35 to 55 in good health and CMV-seronegative. The sample consisted of PBMCs. CDR3 sequence reads: CASSLIRGNYGYTF. Written as DNA, the CDR3 is TGTGCCAGCAGTTTGATCAGGGGAAACTATGGCTACACCTTC.